The entry that follows covers one T cell receptor beta chain sequence. The CDR3 runs to 15 residues. CDR1 and CDR2 (germline): LGHNA, YNFKEQ. The ends lost 4 bases at V and 6 bases at J; junction bases unmatched: 6. This sample stems from a study of T cell changes during pregnancy in multiple sclerosis. TCRdb's table, derived via immunoSEQ multiplex PCR, lists solely in-frame clones and lacks some. The table lists some 29,000 clones, about nine tenths of them singletons. The V call is TRBV4-2, the J call TRBJ1-2, with 12 positions matching TRBD1. The starting material was CD8+ T cells from peripheral blood mononuclear cells, obtained in the third trimester of pregnancy. The clonotype comes from a female donor with multiple sclerosis, enrolled in a pregnancy study. CDR3 nucleotides: TGTGCCAGCAGCCCGCCCCGGGACAGGGGGCATGGCTACACCTTC. Encoded protein: CASSPPRDRGHGYTF.